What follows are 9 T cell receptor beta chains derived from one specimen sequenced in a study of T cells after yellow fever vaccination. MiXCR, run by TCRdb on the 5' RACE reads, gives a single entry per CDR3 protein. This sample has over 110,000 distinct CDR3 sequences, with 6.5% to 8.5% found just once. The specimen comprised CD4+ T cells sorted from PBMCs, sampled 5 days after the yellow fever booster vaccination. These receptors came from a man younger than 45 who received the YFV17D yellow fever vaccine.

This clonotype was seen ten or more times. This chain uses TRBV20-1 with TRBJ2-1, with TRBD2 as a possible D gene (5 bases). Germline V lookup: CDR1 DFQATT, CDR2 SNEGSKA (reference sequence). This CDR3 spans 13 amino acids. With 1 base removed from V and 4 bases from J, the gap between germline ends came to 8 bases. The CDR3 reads CSARGLIYNEQFF. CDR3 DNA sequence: TGCAGTGCTAGAGGACTAATTTACAATGAGCAGTTCTTC.

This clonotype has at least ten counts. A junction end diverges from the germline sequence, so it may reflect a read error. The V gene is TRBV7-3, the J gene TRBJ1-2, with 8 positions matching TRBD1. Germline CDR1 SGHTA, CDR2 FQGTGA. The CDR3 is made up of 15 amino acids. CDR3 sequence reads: CASSLTGTGSYGYTF. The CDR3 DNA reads TGTGCCAGCAGCCTAACCGGGACAGGTAGCTATGGCTACACCTTC.

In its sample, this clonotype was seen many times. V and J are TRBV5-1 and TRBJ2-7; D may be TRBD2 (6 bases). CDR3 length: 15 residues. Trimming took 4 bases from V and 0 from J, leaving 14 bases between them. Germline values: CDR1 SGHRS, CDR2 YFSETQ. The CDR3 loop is CASSTLAASSYEQYF. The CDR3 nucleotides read TGCGCCAGCAGCACCTTAGCGGCGAGCTCCTACGAGCAGTACTTC.

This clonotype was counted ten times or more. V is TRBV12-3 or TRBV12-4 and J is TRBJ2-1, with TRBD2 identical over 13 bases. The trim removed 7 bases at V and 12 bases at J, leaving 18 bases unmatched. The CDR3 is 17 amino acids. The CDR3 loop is CASTLSGGLAGALWQFF. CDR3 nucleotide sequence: TGTGCCAGCACCTTGAGCGGAGGACTAGCGGGAGCGTTATGGCAGTTCTTC.

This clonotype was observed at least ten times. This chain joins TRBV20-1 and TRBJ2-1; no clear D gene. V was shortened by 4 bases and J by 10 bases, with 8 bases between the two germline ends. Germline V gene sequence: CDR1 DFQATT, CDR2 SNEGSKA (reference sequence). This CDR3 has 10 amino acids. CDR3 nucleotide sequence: TGCAGTGCTACTAGTATAGAGCAGTTCTTC. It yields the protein CSATSIEQFF.

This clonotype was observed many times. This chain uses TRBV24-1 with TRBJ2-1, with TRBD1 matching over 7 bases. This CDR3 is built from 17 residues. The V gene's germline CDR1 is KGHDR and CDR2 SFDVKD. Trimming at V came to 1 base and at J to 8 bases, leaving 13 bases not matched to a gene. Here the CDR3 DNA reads TGTGCCACCAGTGATTTTAGGGTACAGGGGTTAGGGTATGAGCAGTTCTTC. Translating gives CATSDFRVQGLGYEQFF.

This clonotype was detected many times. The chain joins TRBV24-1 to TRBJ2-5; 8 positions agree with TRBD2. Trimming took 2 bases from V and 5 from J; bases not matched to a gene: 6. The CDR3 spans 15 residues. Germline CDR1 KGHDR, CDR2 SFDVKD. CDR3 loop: CATSDSLAGLETQYF. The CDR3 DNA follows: TGTGCCACCAGTGATTCCTTAGCGGGACTCGAGACCCAGTACTTC.

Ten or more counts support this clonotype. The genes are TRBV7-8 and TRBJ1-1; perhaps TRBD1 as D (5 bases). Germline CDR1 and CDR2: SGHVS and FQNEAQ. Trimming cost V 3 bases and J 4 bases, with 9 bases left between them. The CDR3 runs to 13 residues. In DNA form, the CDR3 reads TGTGCCAGCAGCTTGACCGGGGGCACTGAAGCTTTCTTT. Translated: CASSLTGGTEAFF.

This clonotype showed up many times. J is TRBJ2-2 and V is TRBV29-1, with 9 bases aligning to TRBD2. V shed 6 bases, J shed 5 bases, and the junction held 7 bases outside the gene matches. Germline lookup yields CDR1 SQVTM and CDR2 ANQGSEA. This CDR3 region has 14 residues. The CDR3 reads CSVSTSGWTGELFF. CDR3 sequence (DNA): TGCAGCGTAAGCACTAGCGGGTGGACCGGGGAGCTGTTTTTT.